The 17 T cell receptor beta chains given below trace back to one sample, sequenced in a study of OX40 agonist ivuxolimab in advanced cancers. Library generation was performed with the immunoSEQ multiplex PCR assay. TCRdb's version of the immuneACCESS table is confined to in-frame rearrangements and falls short of the full clone set. An unresolved V gene accounts for under half of the shortfall where checked; the remainder is of unknown origin. Within this sample are 65,000 to 95,000 clones, with 80% to 90% of them counted one time only. The ten largest clones capture 10% of the sample. Sequenced material: CD4+ or CD8+ T cells sorted from blood, taken in a trial of the OX40 agonist ivuxolimab. The receptors were gathered from an adult with an advanced solid tumor such as melanoma, head and neck, liver or kidney cancer.

The chain employs TRBV5-1 and TRBJ2-3; 8 nucleotides match TRBD1. Unmatched junction bases numbered 5, after V lost 4 bases and J lost 4 bases. The germline gives CDR1 SGHRS, CDR2 YFSETQ. The CDR3 sequence is 14 residues long. This chain's CDR3 is CASSIGQGSDTQYF. The CDR3 DNA follows: TGCGCCAGCAGCATCGGACAGGGTTCAGATACGCAGTATTTT.

This sequence joins TRBV15 and TRBJ1-4; D possibly corresponds to TRBD1 (5 bases). V gave up 0 bases and J gave up 8 bases, with 16 bases separating them. This CDR3 has 16 amino acids. Germline V gives CDR1 LNHNV, CDR2 YYDKDF (reference sequence). The CDR3 reads CATSRDPVQGNEKLFF. DNA of the CDR3: TGTGCCACCAGCAGAGACCCCGTGCAGGGAAACGAAAAACTGTTTTTT. Variable domain in full (rest from reference TRBV15 and TRBJ1-4): DAMVIQNPRYQVTQFGKPVTLSCSQTLNHNVMYWYQQKSSQAPKLLFHYYDKDFNNEADTPDNFQSRRPNTSFCFLDIRSPGLGDTAMYLCATSRDPVQGNEKLFFGSGTQLSVL.

CDR3 protein: CASSQEASGRYEQYF. The CDR3 DNA sequence: TGTGCCAGCAGCCAAGAAGCTAGCGGGAGATACGAGCAGTACTTC. This sequence joins TRBV4-2 and TRBJ2-7, with 10 bases aligning to TRBD2. The CDR3 contains 15 residues. The germline V gene has CDR1 LGHNA and CDR2 YNFKEQ. Trimming at V came to 0 bases and at J to 4 bases, leaving 3 bases not matched to a gene.

The chain employs TRBV12-5 and TRBJ2-1; D gene unclear. The ends were cut back, 0 bases at V and 9 bases at J, with 9 bases in the middle. CDR1 and CDR2 (germline): LGHNT, FRNRAP. The CDR3 extends over 13 amino acids. The CDR3, as DNA: TGTGCTAGTGGTTTGGTACCGAGTGCTGAGCAGTTCTTC. Translating it yields CASGLVPSAEQFF.

J is TRBJ2-5 and V is TRBV5-4, with TRBD1 as a possible D gene (5 bases). This CDR3 region has 15 residues. The V gene's germline CDR1 is SGHNT and CDR2 YYREEE (reference sequence). The ends were cut back, 2 bases at V and 2 bases at J, with 13 bases in the middle. In DNA form, the CDR3 reads TGTGCCAGCAGCTTTGGTACAGGAAGGCAAGAGACCCAGTACTTC. This sequence encodes CASSFGTGRQETQYF.

This clone was seen a single time. The CDR3 sequence: CASSPGLAGGFSYEQYF. CDR3 coding DNA: TGTGCCAGCAGCCCTGGACTAGCGGGGGGGTTCTCCTACGAGCAGTACTTC. The chain links TRBV9 to TRBJ2-7, with 15 positions matching TRBD2. The trim removed 4 bases at V and 0 bases at J, leaving 5 bases unmatched. Germline V CDR1 and CDR2: SGDLS, YYNGEE. This CDR3 region has 17 residues.

The rearrangement joins TRBV5-6 to TRBJ1-1; TRBD1 is a possible D gene (6 bases). Germline CDR1 and CDR2: SGHDT and YYEEEE. The V end lost 5 bases, the J end lost 3 bases, and 14 bases lay between the germline ends. The CDR3 totals 14 residues. The CDR3 nucleotides are TGTGCCAGCAGACCAACAGGGATGGACACTGAAGCTTTCTTT. Protein sequence: CASRPTGMDTEAFF.

V is TRBV10-3 and J is TRBJ2-5; D is unclear. The germline CDR1 and CDR2 sequences are ENHRY and SYGVKD. Trimming removed 5 bases at V and 0 bases at J, with 7 bases between. The CDR3 contains 13 residues. CDR3 nucleotides: TGTGCCATCAGTCGTGCCGACCAAGAGACCCAGTACTTC. Its protein product is CAISRADQETQYF.

The chain recombines TRBV5-1 with TRBJ2-1, with D maybe TRBD2 (6 bases). V was clipped by 3 bases and J by 0 bases, with 13 bases between them. Per germline, CDR1 SGHRS and CDR2 YFSETQ. The CDR3 has 16 residues. The CDR3 spells CASSSGGAHSYNEQFF. In nucleotides, the CDR3 is TGCGCCAGCAGCTCCGGAGGGGCACACTCCTACAATGAGCAGTTCTTC. Drawing the rest from reference TRBV5-1 and TRBJ2-1, the complete variable domain is KAGVTQTPRYLIKTRGQQVTLSCSPISGHRSVSWYQQTPGQGLQFLFEYFSETQRNKGNFPGRFSGRQFSNSRSEMNVSTLELGDSALYLCASSSGGAHSYNEQFFGPGTRLTVL.

This clone has only one observation. J is TRBJ2-5 and V is TRBV5-5, with D maybe TRBD2 (5 bases). The CDR3 loop spans 14 amino acids. The V gene's germline CDR1 is SGHKS and CDR2 YYEKEE (reference sequence). Trimming removed 4 bases from V and 5 bases from J, with 15 bases in between. CDR3 in amino acids: CASSLMGVRETQYF. CDR3 nucleotide sequence: TGTGCCAGCAGCCTGATGGGAGTACGGGAGACCCAGTACTTC.

The chain carries TRBV6-5 and TRBJ2-7; perhaps TRBD1 as D (6 bases). Trimming took off 5 bases at V and 4 bases at J, with 18 bases between the two ends. CDR3 length: 15 amino acids. Per germline, CDR1 MNHEY and CDR2 SVGAGI. In nucleotides, the CDR3 is TGTGCCAGCAGTCGGACAGACCCTACCCTTTACGAGCAGTACTTC. Translated: CASSRTDPTLYEQYF.

The genes are TRBV10-2 and TRBJ2-1, with 7 bases fitting TRBD2. The CDR3 has 15 residues. Germline-derived CDR1 and CDR2 are WSHSY and SAAADI. V shed 0 bases, J shed 9 bases, and the junction held 8 bases outside the gene matches. CDR3 sequence (DNA): TGCGCCAGCAGTGAGTCAGCGGGGCTCTTCGGTGAGCAGTTCTTC. Protein: CASSESAGLFGEQFF.

V usage is TRBV28 and J usage is TRBJ2-7; D uncertain. V lost 3 bases and J 3 bases, leaving 6 bases between the germline ends. The CDR3 length is 12 residues. Germline V gene lookup returns CDR1 MDHEN and CDR2 SYDVKM. The CDR3 DNA is TGTGCCAGCAGTTTCAACCACTACGAGCAGTACTTC. It yields the protein CASSFNHYEQYF.

This sequence joins TRBV18 and TRBJ2-7; possible D gene TRBD1, 6 bases. The CDR3 spans 19 residues. V was shortened by 3 bases and J by 2 bases, with 26 bases between the two germline ends. The V gene's germline CDR1 is KGHSH and CDR2 LQKENI. In DNA, the CDR3 is TGTGCCAGCTCACCTAATGAGTATTTTACTGGACAGAGCCCCTACGAGCAGTACTTC. The encoded protein is CASSPNEYFTGQSPYEQYF.

The V call is TRBV19, the J call TRBJ2-7; 11 nucleotides agree with TRBD1. Trimming took 3 bases from V and 2 from J; bases not matched to a gene: 3. The CDR3 totals 15 residues. Germline CDR1 reads LNHDA; CDR2 reads SQIVND (reference sequence). The CDR3 is CASSITGQGAYEQYF. In nucleotides, the CDR3 is TGTGCCAGTAGTATTACGGGACAGGGGGCCTACGAGCAGTACTTC.

The chain employs TRBV5-6 and TRBJ2-7; the match to TRBD1 covers 10 bases. Germline CDR1 SGHDT, CDR2 YYEEEE. The junction had 9 bases not matched to a gene; V was cut back by 4 bases and J by 5 bases. The CDR3 is 15 residues long. CDR3 sequence reads: CASSRRDRGPNEQYF. CDR3 nucleotides: TGTGCCAGCAGCCGCCGGGACAGGGGTCCCAACGAGCAGTACTTC.

CDR3 DNA sequence: TGCGCCAGCAGCTTCCCGATCGGACAGGGGACAGATACGCAGTATTTT. It translates to CASSFPIGQGTDTQYF. The V call is TRBV5-1, the J call TRBJ2-3; 9 nucleotides line up with TRBD1. After removal of 2 bases from V and 3 bases from J, the junction contained 7 bases not matched to a gene. CDR1 SGHRS and CDR2 YFSETQ come from the germline V gene. The CDR3 is 16 residues long.